One and the same sample provided the 31 T cell receptor beta chains below, sequenced in a study of blood T cell repertoires in COVID-19. Produced via immunoSEQ multiplex PCR; TCRdb's table is partial and in-frame only. The table has 240,000 or so clones, around 89% seen once. The sequenced material came from PBMCs or T cells enriched from blood (not recorded which). Source of these receptors: a man aged 35 to 55 who had recovered from COVID-19.

The chain combines TRBV5-1 with TRBJ2-7, with a weak D call TRBD2 (7 bases). CDR1 is SGHRS, CDR2 YFSETQ, per germline. The CDR3 is 15 residues long. V lost 4 bases and J 2 bases, leaving 16 bases between the germline ends. The DNA for the CDR3 is TGCGCCAGCAGCCCGATGGAGGGGGGGACCTACGAGCAGTACTTC. Translating it yields CASSPMEGGTYEQYF.

The gene calls are TRBV5-5 and TRBJ1-4; the match to TRBD1 covers 7 bases. V gave up 3 bases and J gave up 6 bases; unmatched junction bases: 5. This CDR3 has 14 amino acids. CDR1 is SGHKS and CDR2 is YYEKEE in the germline V gene (reference sequence). CDR3 protein: CASSWTGTHEKLFF. The CDR3 DNA follows: TGTGCCAGCAGCTGGACAGGTACTCATGAAAAACTGTTTTTT.

The chain joins TRBV5-1 to TRBJ2-1; TRBD1 agrees at 8 bases. The ends lost 6 bases at V and 10 bases at J; junction bases unmatched: 12. This CDR3 region has 14 residues. Germline V CDR1 and CDR2: SGHRS, YFSETQ. CDR3 residues: CASNFDRGLGEQFF. CDR3 DNA: TGCGCCAGCAACTTTGACAGGGGCCTGGGCGAGCAGTTCTTC.

The V and J genes are TRBV27 and TRBJ2-3; 10 bases are a match to TRBD2. This CDR3 has 20 residues. V was clipped by 3 bases and J by 0 bases; unmatched bases: 15. Germline V lookup: CDR1 MNHEY, CDR2 SMNVEV (reference sequence). CDR3 in amino acids: CASSLIFWGLATSSTDTQYF. The DNA of the CDR3 is TGTGCCAGCAGTTTGATTTTTTGGGGACTAGCGACCTCAAGCACAGATACGCAGTATTTT.

CDR3 residues: CASSQQTGDPNTEAFF. Written as DNA, the CDR3 is TGTGCCAGCAGCCAACAGACAGGCGACCCGAACACTGAAGCTTTCTTT. This chain joins TRBV16 and TRBJ1-1, with a weak D call TRBD1 (6 bases). Trimming took off 2 bases at V and 1 base at J, with 14 bases between the two ends. Germline V gives CDR1 KGHSY, CDR2 FQNENV. The CDR3 is 16 amino acids.

This chain joins TRBV11-2 and TRBJ2-1; D gene unclear. With 1 base removed from V and 3 bases from J, the gap between germline ends came to 7 bases. The CDR3 has 14 residues. The V gene's germline CDR1 is SGHAT and CDR2 FQNNGV. This CDR3 is CASSLVPSYNEQFF. The CDR3 DNA sequence: TGTGCCAGCAGCTTAGTTCCGAGCTACAATGAGCAGTTCTTC.

V and J are TRBV4-2 and TRBJ1-1; D perhaps matches TRBD1 (6 bases). CDR3 size: 20 residues. Germline CDR1 LGHNA, CDR2 YNFKEQ. Between the trimmed V and J ends, which lost 4 bases and 0 bases, there was a span of 27 bases. This CDR3 is CASSLSVGMMDSLMNTEAFF. The CDR3 DNA sequence: TGTGCCAGCAGCCTATCGGTGGGGATGATGGACAGTTTAATGAACACTGAAGCTTTCTTT.

The V and J genes are TRBV5-1 and TRBJ2-1, with 9 positions matching TRBD2. CDR3 length: 15 residues. The germline CDR1 and CDR2 sequences are SGHRS and YFSETQ. Trimming at V came to 1 base and at J to 6 bases, leaving 5 bases not matched to a gene. DNA of the CDR3: TGCGCCAGCAGCTTGCTCACTAGCGGGTCCAATGAGCAGTTCTTC. It specifies CASSLLTSGSNEQFF.

V gene TRBV5-1 combines with J gene TRBJ2-7, with 15 bases lining up with TRBD2. The CDR3 is 21 amino acids. The V gene end was trimmed by 0 bases and the J gene end by 2 bases; junction bases not matched to a gene: 15. CDR1 and CDR2 (germline): SGHRS, YFSETQ. The CDR3 here is CASSLDPGGRGLAGGPYEQYF. The CDR3 nucleotides are TGCGCCAGCAGCTTGGATCCAGGGGGCCGGGGACTAGCGGGAGGTCCCTACGAGCAGTACTTC.

The V call is TRBV2, the J call TRBJ2-1; 7 bases match TRBD2. Germline V gene lookup returns CDR1 SNHLY and CDR2 FYNNEI. With V trimmed by 8 bases and J by 5 bases, 9 bases remained unmatched. The CDR3 loop spans 14 amino acids. CDR3 coding DNA: TGTGCCAGCGGGCGTCGACTAGCCGACAATGAGCAGTTCTTC. It is translated as CASGRRLADNEQFF.

The gene calls are TRBV5-1 and TRBJ2-3; the match to TRBD2 covers 10 bases. With 7 bases clipped from V and 2 bases from J, the junction kept 10 bases outside the gene matches. Germline CDR1 SGHRS, CDR2 YFSETQ. The CDR3 has 16 amino acids. The CDR3 sequence: CASSGVAGGITDTQYF. In DNA, the CDR3 is TGCGCCAGCTCGGGGGTAGCGGGGGGCATCACAGATACGCAGTATTTT.

This rearrangement joins TRBV9 to TRBJ1-1, with 8 bases fitting TRBD1. CDR3 length: 15 amino acids. Germline-derived CDR1 and CDR2 are SGDLS and YYNGEE. V trimming: 0 bases; J trimming: 3 bases; junction bases outside the gene matches: 4. In DNA, the CDR3 is TGTGCCAGCAGCGTAGTACGGACAGGGTACACTGAAGCTTTCTTT. It translates to CASSVVRTGYTEAFF.

V and J are TRBV11-3 and TRBJ2-5; D gene unclear. Germline V gene sequence: CDR1 SGHNT, CDR2 YENEEA. CDR3 length: 14 residues. Between the trimmed V and J ends, which lost 3 bases and 0 bases, there was a span of 8 bases. The CDR3 DNA follows: TGTGCCAGCAGCTTTCAGGCGTACCAAGAGACCCAGTACTTC. Translated, it gives CASSFQAYQETQYF.

The J gene is TRBJ1-5, the V gene TRBV6-1; D might be TRBD1 (5 bases). Per the germline V gene, CDR1 is MNHNS and CDR2 is SASEGT. V gave up 2 bases and J gave up 1 base, with 12 bases separating them. CDR3 size: 16 residues. CDR3 nucleotide sequence: TGTGCCAGCAGTGAAACGCTGGGGCGGAGCAATCAGCCCCAGCATTTT. It encodes CASSETLGRSNQPQHF.

The rearrangement uses TRBV29-1 and TRBJ1-1, with a weak D call TRBD1 (5 bases). This CDR3 spans 14 amino acids. V lost 3 bases and J lost 1, with 12 bases in between. The germline V gene encodes CDR1 SQVTM and CDR2 ANQGSEA. The DNA for the CDR3 is TGCAGCGTTGAGTCAGGGCGCGGGAACACTGAAGCTTTCTTT. Translated: CSVESGRGNTEAFF.

This chain links TRBV4-1 with TRBJ1-1, with D maybe TRBD1 (6 bases). V was pared by 4 bases and J by 0 bases, with 9 bases between. This CDR3 is built from 14 residues. In germline, CDR1 is MGHRA, CDR2 YSYEKL. DNA for the CDR3: TGCGCCAGCAGCCCACAGGGCTTGAACACTGAAGCTTTCTTT. Protein product: CASSPQGLNTEAFF.

This chain uses TRBV29-1 with TRBJ2-5, with TRBD2 as a possible D gene (6 bases). V was cut by 1 base and J by 0 bases, with 6 bases left in between. The CDR3 totals 13 residues. Per the germline V gene, CDR1 is SQVTM and CDR2 is ANQGSEA. As DNA, the CDR3 is TGCAGCGTTGAAGGCGGGAACCAAGAGACCCAGTACTTC. Protein sequence: CSVEGGNQETQYF.

J is TRBJ1-1 and V is TRBV29-1; 7 bases agree with TRBD1. J was trimmed by 7 bases and V by 6 bases; bases with no gene match: 14. Germline-derived CDR1 and CDR2 are SQVTM and ANQGSEA. This CDR3 comprises 14 residues. The CDR3 region has the DNA TGCAGCGTGATTCCCCTTCGGGACAGCCTTGAAGCTTTCTTT. Translated: CSVIPLRDSLEAFF.

The chain has TRBV10-3 and TRBJ1-1; D call uncertain. Trimming removed 4 bases at V and 5 bases at J, with 14 bases between. Per germline, CDR1 ENHRY and CDR2 SYGVKD. The CDR3 has 14 residues. CDR3 coding DNA: TGTGCCATCAGTGGAGGTGTGGGGAGGACTGAAGCTTTCTTT. Amino acid sequence: CAISGGVGRTEAFF.

The chain joins TRBV19 to TRBJ1-5, with 8 positions matching TRBD1. Germline V gene lookup returns CDR1 LNHDA and CDR2 SQIVND (reference sequence). This CDR3 has 17 residues. V shed 1 base, J shed 9 bases, and the junction held 14 bases outside the gene matches. The CDR3 sequence: CASSIGFATGDTRPQHF. CDR3 coding DNA: TGTGCCAGTAGTATAGGATTTGCGACAGGGGATACACGGCCCCAGCATTTT.

In DNA, the CDR3 is TGTGCCAGTGAAGGGGAAGCGACCCAGTACTTC. The encoded protein is CASEGEATQYF. This chain uses TRBV2 with TRBJ2-5; a weak D match, TRBD1 (5 bases). There are 11 residues in the CDR3. Germline CDR1 and CDR2: SNHLY and FYNNEI. V lost 9 bases, J lost 7 bases, and 12 bases lay in between. Full variable domain (remainder filled in from reference TRBV2 and TRBJ2-5): EPEVTQTPSHQVTQMGQEVILRCVPISNHLYFYWYRQILGQKVEFLVSFYNNEISEKSEIFDDQFSVERPDGSNFTLKIRSTKLEDSAMYFCASEGEATQYFGPGTRLLVL.

The gene calls are TRBV19 and TRBJ2-7; 7 nucleotides align to TRBD2. V trimming: 9 bases; J trimming: 6 bases; junction bases outside the gene matches: 14. From germline, CDR1 is LNHDA and CDR2 SQIVND (reference sequence). The CDR3 sequence is 14 residues long. The CDR3 is CASRTGAGVPEQYF. The DNA of the CDR3 is TGTGCCAGCCGAACCGGGGCGGGAGTCCCCGAGCAGTACTTC.

This chain joins TRBV9 and TRBJ1-5, with a weak D call TRBD1 (6 bases). This CDR3 region has 15 residues. Trimming removed 3 bases at V and 7 bases at J, with 17 bases between. Per germline, CDR1 SGDLS and CDR2 YYNGEE. Here the CDR3 reads CASSADGGAGQPQHF. The CDR3 bases are TGTGCCAGCAGCGCCGACGGGGGGGCAGGCCAGCCCCAGCATTTT.

CDR3 nucleotides: TGTGCCAGCAGCTTAGTGCGGGGGCGAGGAGGAAACACCATATATTTT. It yields the protein CASSLVRGRGGNTIYF. The gene calls are TRBV11-2 and TRBJ1-3, with a possible D match to TRBD1 (6 bases). CDR3 length: 16 residues. The V gene lost 1 base and the J gene lost 4 bases, with 14 bases spanning the gap. Per germline, CDR1 SGHAT and CDR2 FQNNGV.

This clone was picked up one time. This chain joins TRBV5-6 and TRBJ1-2; 9 nucleotides match TRBD1. The germline V gene encodes CDR1 SGHDT and CDR2 YYEEEE. This CDR3 region has 16 residues. V gave up 3 bases and J gave up 6 bases; unmatched junction bases: 12. The CDR3 coding sequence is TGTGCCAGCAGCTGGGGACAGGGCTTAAGCAGCGATGGCTACACCTTC. Translated: CASSWGQGLSSDGYTF.

This chain joins TRBV29-1 and TRBJ2-1; 7 nucleotides align to TRBD1. The CDR3 loop spans 14 amino acids. Germline trimming cut 5 bases from V and 3 bases from J; bases unmatched to any gene: 7. CDR1 and CDR2 (germline): SQVTM, ANQGSEA. The CDR3 region has the DNA TGCAGCGTTTCGCTACAGGGGAACTACAATGAGCAGTTCTTC. Protein sequence: CSVSLQGNYNEQFF.

V usage is TRBV6-5 and J usage is TRBJ2-3; possibly TRBD1 for D (6 bases). V lost 2 bases to trimming and J lost 4 bases, with 16 bases between them. Per germline, CDR1 MNHEY and CDR2 SVGAGI. This CDR3 contains 16 residues. DNA for the CDR3: TGTGCCAGCAGTTACCGGCAGGGGAATCTTCCAGATACGCAGTATTTT. Translating it yields CASSYRQGNLPDTQYF.

V usage is TRBV7-9 and J usage is TRBJ2-4; 9 bases agree with TRBD1. This CDR3 is 16 amino acids long. Trimming removed 5 bases from V and 0 bases from J; junction bases left unmatched: 5. Germline CDR1 is SEHNR and CDR2 is FQNEAQ (reference sequence). CDR3 in amino acids: CASSKGQGLAKNIQYF. CDR3 sequence (DNA): TGTGCCAGCAGCAAAGGACAGGGGCTAGCCAAAAACATTCAGTACTTC.

The chain is built from TRBV7-2 and TRBJ2-7, with a weak D call TRBD1 (6 bases). The V gene's germline CDR1 is SGHTA and CDR2 FQGNSA. The CDR3 has 14 residues. The V and J ends lost 2 bases and 2 bases respectively, with 10 bases between them. This chain's CDR3 is CASSLSRGPYEQYF. The CDR3 DNA reads TGTGCCAGCAGCTTAAGCAGGGGACCCTACGAGCAGTACTTC.

The chain couples TRBV5-1 to TRBJ2-1; the match to TRBD2 covers 9 bases. This CDR3 has 17 amino acids. Trimming took 0 bases from V and 5 from J; bases not matched to a gene: 9. Germline V gene sequence: CDR1 SGHRS, CDR2 YFSETQ. The CDR3 sequence: CASSLALALAGNNEQFF. The CDR3 nucleotides read TGCGCCAGCAGCTTGGCTCTAGCCCTAGCGGGGAACAATGAGCAGTTCTTC. Drawing the rest from reference TRBV5-1 and TRBJ2-1, the complete variable domain is KAGVTQTPRYLIKTRGQQVTLSCSPISGHRSVSWYQQTPGQGLQFLFEYFSETQRNKGNFPGRFSGRQFSNSRSEMNVSTLELGDSALYLCASSLALALAGNNEQFFGPGTRLTVL.

The chain employs TRBV7-6 and TRBJ2-3; 9 bases match TRBD2. Germline lookup yields CDR1 SGHVS and CDR2 FNYEAQ. The CDR3 is 16 residues long. V shed 2 bases, J shed 1 base, and the junction held 4 bases outside the gene matches. The CDR3 reads CASSLKREAGTDTQYF. In DNA form, the CDR3 reads TGTGCCAGCAGCTTAAAGCGGGAGGCGGGCACAGATACGCAGTATTTT.